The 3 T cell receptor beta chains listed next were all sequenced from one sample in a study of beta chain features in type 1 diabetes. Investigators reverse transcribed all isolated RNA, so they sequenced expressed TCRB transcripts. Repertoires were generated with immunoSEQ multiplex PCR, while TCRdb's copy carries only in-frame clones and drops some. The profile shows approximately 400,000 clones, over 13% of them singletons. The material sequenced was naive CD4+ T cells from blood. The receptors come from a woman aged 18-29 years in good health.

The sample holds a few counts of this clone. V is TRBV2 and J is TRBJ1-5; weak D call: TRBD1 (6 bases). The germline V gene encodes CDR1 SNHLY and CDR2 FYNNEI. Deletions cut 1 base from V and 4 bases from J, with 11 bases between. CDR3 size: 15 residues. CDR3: CASSEEGQGNQPQHF. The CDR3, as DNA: TGTGCCAGCAGTGAAGAGGGGCAGGGGAATCAGCCCCAGCATTTT.

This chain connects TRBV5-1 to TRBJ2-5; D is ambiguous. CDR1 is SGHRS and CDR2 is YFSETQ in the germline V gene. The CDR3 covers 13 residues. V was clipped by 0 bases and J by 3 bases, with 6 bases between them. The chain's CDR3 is CASSLDGEETQYF. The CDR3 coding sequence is TGCGCCAGCAGCTTGGACGGTGAAGAGACCCAGTACTTC. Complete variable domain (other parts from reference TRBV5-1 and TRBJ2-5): KAGVTQTPRYLIKTRGQQVTLSCSPISGHRSVSWYQQTPGQGLQFLFEYFSETQRNKGNFPGRFSGRQFSNSRSEMNVSTLELGDSALYLCASSLDGEETQYFGPGTRLLVL.

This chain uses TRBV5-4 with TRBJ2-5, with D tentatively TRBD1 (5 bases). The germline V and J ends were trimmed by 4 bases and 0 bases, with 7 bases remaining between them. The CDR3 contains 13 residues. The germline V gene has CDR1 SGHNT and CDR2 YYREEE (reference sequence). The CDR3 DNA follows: TGTGCCAGCAGCAAACAGGACCAAGAGACCCAGTACTTC. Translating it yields CASSKQDQETQYF.